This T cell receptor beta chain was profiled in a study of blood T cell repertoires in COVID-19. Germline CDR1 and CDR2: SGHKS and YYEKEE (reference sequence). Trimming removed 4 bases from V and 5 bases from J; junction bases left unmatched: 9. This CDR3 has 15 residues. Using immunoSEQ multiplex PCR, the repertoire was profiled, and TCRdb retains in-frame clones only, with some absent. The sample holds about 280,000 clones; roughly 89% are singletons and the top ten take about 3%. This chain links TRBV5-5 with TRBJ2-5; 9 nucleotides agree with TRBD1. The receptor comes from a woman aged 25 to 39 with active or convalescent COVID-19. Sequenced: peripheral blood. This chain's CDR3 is CASSPRDREGETQYF. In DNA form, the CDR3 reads TGTGCCAGCAGCCCCAGGGACAGGGAGGGGGAGACCCAGTACTTC.